This T cell receptor (beta chain) was sequenced for a study of CD8 T cells in ankylosing spondylitis (dated by TCRdb to 2015 to 2018). At the level of the whole study: The study set out to find disease-linked TCR variants by profiling T cell receptor beta repertoires in ankylosing spondylitis patients and healthy donors. The whole study cohort included some 100 healthy donors and 20 to 30 ankylosing spondylitis patients. Peripheral blood samples were taken, and synovial fluid was additionally collected from ankylosing spondylitis patients. Overall results and qualifications from the work: Some motif variants had previously been reported in the synovial fluid and blood of reactive arthritis patients, which suggests shared mechanisms of disease initiation. The disease-linked clones had a CD8+ phenotype and were found at relatively low frequencies in peripheral blood. Significant enrichment of the disease-linked clones was reported in matched synovial fluid samples from ankylosing spondylitis patients. Blood from ankylosing spondylitis patients appeared to be characterized by a TCR beta motif made up of several highly homologous amino acid variants.

The germline V gene provides CDR1 SGHTA and CDR2 FQGNSA. The CDR3 spans 15 residues, from the cysteine through the phenylalanine. The kept DNA is CDR3 alone, 45 bases in frame from the first base. V is shortened by 5 bases, J by 1 base, and the region joining them spans 15 bases. This clonotype came up many times. The specificity of this receptor is unknown. Base qualities were left out, and no much larger clone turns up one base away. Sequencing took place on an Illumina HiSeq 2500. TCR beta libraries were prepared by quantitative 5'-RACE with molecular barcodes. Turning to the authors' computational methods: To identify disease-linked TCR variants, a new computational method was used, one built on a probabilistic model of VDJ rearrangement. TCRdb ran its own pipeline on the public reads, namely fastp trimming at Q25 and MiXCR clone calling, and kept in-frame beta chains. CDR3 protein duplicates are merged, each entry listing the most common genes and DNA. TCRdb, not the authors, supplied the V and J calls. A total of around 230,000 distinct CDR3 sequences appear in this sample, roughly 8.6% of them only once. The ten most abundant clones make up nearly 7% of the sample.

The chain is made from TRBV7-2 and TRBJ2-7; a weak D assignment points to TRBD2 (6 bases agree). The sample was blood, either unsorted or a sorted T cell fraction (not recorded which). The sequence was collected from a male donor with ankylosing spondylitis or in good health (not recorded which). The DNA is TGTGCCAGCAGCCTCCGGACTAACCCTTCCTACGAGCAGTACTTC. It is translated as CASSLRTNPSYEQYF.